The clone carrying this T cell receptor (beta chain) was seen ten or more times. The CDR3 is 12 amino acids. The ends lost 6 bases at V and 5 bases at J; junction bases unmatched: 3. The data were obtained in a study of CD8 T cells in ankylosing spondylitis. TCRdb re-called the 5' RACE reads through MiXCR, storing one row per CDR3 protein. There are about 240,000 distinct CDR3 sequences in the sample; about 10% occur only once, and 6% to 8% lies in the top ten. This sequence joins TRBV12-3 or TRBV12-4 and TRBJ2-5; 7 bases are shared with TRBD1. Sequencing input: blood, either unsorted or a sorted T cell fraction (not recorded which). This TCR came from a male donor with ankylosing spondylitis or in good health (not recorded which). CDR3 in DNA: TGTGCCAGCAGCCGACAGGGCGAGACCCAGTACTTC. The encoded protein is CASSRQGETQYF.